This TCR beta chain emerged from a study of cytomegalovirus exposure and HLA in healthy donors. Whole-study context: According to later analysis, the same platform produced the roughly 130 validation and under 700 first-cohort repertoires. Study-wide findings and caveats: Subsequent analysis of the 110 or so validation repertoires found a tendency for first-cohort TCR clusters to co-occur. The authors listed some 160 TCR beta chains as cytomegalovirus-associated.

Assay: immunoSEQ multiplex PCR; the TCRdb copy retains only in-frame clones and omits some. Here the sample spans about 240,000 clones, about 86% being singletons. About this clone: What it recognizes is unknown.

This CDR3 is built from 14 residues. Germline values: CDR1 MGHDK, CDR2 SYGVNS. With V trimmed by 6 bases and J by 3 bases, 5 bases remained unmatched. Donors were drawn from the approximately 120-subject validation cohort, separate from the approximately 670-subject first cohort. Sample: PBMCs. The rearrangement links TRBV25-1 to TRBJ2-5, with 9 bases lining up with TRBD1. This TCR derives from a woman under 40 in good health and CMV-seropositive. This CDR3 is CASRRTGAKETQYF. The CDR3 coding sequence is TGTGCCAGCAGAAGGACAGGGGCAAAAGAGACCCAGTACTTC.